This is a list of T cell receptor beta chains from one sample in a study of T cell repertoires in cytomegalovirus infection. Their antigens are not known. TCRdb itself ran the reads through MiXCR, one entry per CDR3 protein. This sample has fewer than 650,000 distinct CDR3 sequences; roughly 43% occur once, and the top ten carry over 45%. This specimen consisted of cultured PBMCs, obtained from culture after CMV antigen stimulation. These TCRs come from a human donor in good health (CMV status not recorded). Some clones in this sample may be carry-over from other donors' samples. The CDR3 runs from the conserved cysteine through the conserved F or W. The order of the fields is clone size, J gene, V gene, D gene, CDR3 protein, CDR3 DNA. A D gene is named only where the DNA matches it firmly. Clone size is given for some rows only: seen once, a few or many times, or a class if the clone is expanded.

. TRBJ2-3 TRBV7-2 TRBD2 CASSPALAGPSGQYF TGTGCCAGCAGCCCAGCCCTTGCGGGGCCTAGCGGGCAGTATTTT
few TRBJ1-6 TRBV20-1 . CSARVRRPYYNSPLHF TGCAGTGCTAGAGTCCGCAGGCCGTACTATAATTCACCCCTCCACTTT
. TRBJ1-2 TRBV19 . CASTGNRWNGYTF TGTGCCAGCACCGGGAACAGGTGGAATGGCTACACCTTC
. TRBJ2-3 TRBV6-1 TRBD2 CASEGGGAGDTQYF TGTGCCAGCGAAGGCGGGGGGGCCGGAGATACGCAGTATTTT
. TRBJ2-2 TRBV27 TRBD1 CASSALTGTGELFF TGTGCCAGCAGTGCCCTGACAGGGACCGGGGAGCTGTTTTTT
once TRBJ2-1 TRBV11-2 . CASSLGNSLSSSYNEQFF TGTGCCAGCAGCTTAGGAAACAGCCTCTCGAGCTCCTACAATGAGCAGTTCTTC
. TRBJ2-6 TRBV2 TRBD2 CASSAGGASGANVLTF TGTGCCAGCAGTGCGGGGGGGGCCTCTGGGGCCAACGTCCTGACTTTC
many TRBJ2-1 TRBV7-8 TRBD2 CASSLLAGGRNEQFF TGTGCCAGCAGCTTACTAGCGGGAGGGAGGAATGAGCAGTTCTTC
. TRBJ2-5 TRBV20-1 TRBD1 CSARERGQVQETQYF TGCAGTGCTAGAGAAAGGGGACAGGTCCAAGAGACCCAGTACTTC
many TRBJ1-4 TRBV7-2 . CASSPGGATNEKLFF TGTGCCAGCAGCCCGGGGGGTGCAACTAATGAAAAACTGTTTTTT
. TRBJ2-7 TRBV6-6 . CASSPMLADGQYF TGTGCCAGCAGTCCGATGTTGGCAGACGGGCAGTACTTC
. TRBJ1-3 TRBV18 . CASSPRSRVLSGNTIYF TGTGCCAGCTCACCACGGTCCAGGGTGTTAAGTGGAAACACCATATATTTT
. TRBJ2-3 TRBV5-3 TRBD2 CARSEPGLPKRTDTQYF TGTGCCAGAAGCGAGCCGGGACTACCGAAGCGCACAGATACGCAGTATTTT
. TRBJ2-1 TRBV20-1 TRBD2 CSAFGTSGPESYNEQFF TGCAGTGCTTTCGGGACTAGCGGCCCCGAATCCTACAATGAGCAGTTCTTC
. TRBJ2-2 TRBV20-1 TRBD1 CSASTGPTGELFF TGCAGTGCTTCGACAGGGCCTACCGGGGAGCTGTTTTTT
. TRBJ2-4 TRBV19 . CASSGAGGDQDIQYF TGTGCCAGTTCAGGAGCCGGGGGAGATCAGGACATTCAGTACTTC
. TRBJ1-5 TRBV15 . CATSRETYQPQHF TGTGCCACCAGCAGGGAGACTTATCAGCCCCAGCATTTT
. TRBJ2-1 TRBV7-4 TRBD2 CASSLASSGGYNEQFF TGTGCCAGCAGCTTAGCCTCTAGCGGGGGGTACAATGAGCAGTTCTTC
. TRBJ2-5 TRBV27 TRBD1 CASSTRTGASGTQYF TGTGCCAGCAGTACCAGGACAGGGGCCTCCGGGACCCAGTACTTC
many TRBJ2-1 TRBV7-2 . CASSPTTFPNEQFF TGTGCCAGCAGCCCGACGACTTTCCCCAATGAGCAGTTCTTC
once TRBJ1-5 TRBV3-1 TRBD1 CASSHGDRGIHQPQHF TGTGCCAGCAGCCACGGGGACAGGGGCATTCATCAGCCCCAGCATTTT
few TRBJ1-4 TRBV12-3/TRBV12-4 . CASAREIEEKLFF TGTGCCAGTGCCAGGGAAATCGAGGAAAAACTGTTTTTT
once TRBJ2-7 TRBV19 . CALRGRAYEQYF TGTGCCCTGAGAGGCAGGGCCTACGAGCAGTACTTC
. TRBJ2-1 TRBV7-9 . CATRLGGSYNEQFF TGTGCCACCCGTCTCGGGGGCTCCTACAATGAGCAGTTCTTC
once TRBJ1-5 TRBV19 TRBD1 CASSRDSVYEPQHF TGTGCCAGTAGTCGGGACAGTGTCTACGAGCCCCAGCATTTT
many TRBJ1-2 TRBV7-2 . CASSFRTAPYGYTF TGTGCCAGCAGCTTCAGGACAGCTCCATATGGCTACACCTTC
. TRBJ2-3 TRBV20-1 TRBD2 CSATSGEITDTQYF TGCAGTGCCACTAGCGGAGAAATCACAGATACGCAGTATTTT
many TRBJ1-5 TRBV7-2 . CASSPFNQPQHF TGTGCCAGCAGCCCCTTCAATCAGCCCCAGCATTTT
. TRBJ2-3 TRBV5-4 . CASSTTSPDTQYF TGTGCCAGCAGTACGACTTCCCCCGATACGCAGTATTTT
. TRBJ2-1 TRBV7-2 TRBD2 CASSWAGLALLVEQFF TGTGCCAGCAGCTGGGCCGGACTAGCTTTATTGGTTGAGCAGTTCTTC
many TRBJ1-3 TRBV7-2 . CASTLGGSGNTIYF TGTGCCAGCACCCTCGGGGGCTCTGGAAACACCATATATTTT
once TRBJ2-5 TRBV5-1 TRBD2 CASSLAGRQETQYF TGCGCCAGCAGCCTAGCGGGACGCCAAGAGACCCAGTACTTC
once TRBJ2-2 TRBV2 . CASSEGWRTTGELFF TGTGCCAGCAGTGAGGGTTGGAGAACTACCGGGGAGCTGTTTTTT
. TRBJ1-2 TRBV10-2 TRBD1 CASRDRGRGLGYTF TGCGCCAGCAGGGACAGGGGACGAGGTCTTGGCTACACCTTC
. TRBJ1-5 TRBV7-2 . CASSLQGWGSNQPQHF TGTGCCAGCAGCCTACAGGGTTGGGGTAGCAATCAGCCCCAGCATTTT
. TRBJ1-5 TRBV19 . CASSIGGPQHF TGTGCCAGTAGTATCGGCGGGCCCCAGCATTTT
. TRBJ1-1 TRBV29-1 . CSVAPWGTEAFF TGCAGCGTTGCCCCATGGGGGACTGAAGCTTTCTTT
. TRBJ2-3 TRBV18 TRBD1 CASSVSATGATDTQYF TGTGCCAGCTCAGTCTCGGCGACAGGGGCCACAGATACGCAGTATTTT
. TRBJ2-7 TRBV6-1 TRBD1 CASSERAGQGEQYF TGTGCCAGCAGTGAGCGAGCGGGACAGGGAGAGCAGTACTTC
few TRBJ2-2 TRBV7-8 . CASGWGQGGNTGELFF TGTGCCAGCGGTTGGGGGCAGGGAGGGAACACCGGGGAGCTGTTTTTT
few TRBJ2-1 TRBV7-2 . CASSSLRASLNNEQFF TGTGCCAGCAGCTCCCTCAGGGCAAGCCTGAACAATGAGCAGTTCTTC
few TRBJ2-7 TRBV7-2 TRBD2 CASSLVSAGGAYEQYF TGTGCCAGCAGCTTAGTATCTGCGGGAGGTGCGTACGAGCAGTACTTC
. TRBJ1-1 TRBV28 . CASIVVGDTEAFF TGTGCCAGCATAGTCGTAGGGGACACTGAAGCTTTCTTT
. TRBJ2-1 TRBV7-8 TRBD2 CASSLAPRASGGGYNEQFF TGTGCCAGCAGCTTGGCACCCCGGGCTAGCGGGGGGGGCTACAATGAGCAGTTCTTC
. TRBJ2-7 TRBV7-8 . CASSQRTYEQYF TGTGCCAGCAGCCAAAGAACCTACGAGCAGTACTTC
few TRBJ1-1 TRBV5-6 TRBD1 CASRHDRGNTEAFF TGTGCCAGCAGACACGACAGGGGAAATACTGAAGCTTTCTTT
. TRBJ1-4 TRBV7-8 . CATREGTVNEKLFF TGTGCCACCCGGGAGGGGACGGTTAATGAAAAACTGTTTTTT
few TRBJ2-2 TRBV7-6 . CASRSGIGQNTGELFF TGTGCCAGCAGGTCGGGGATCGGGCAGAACACCGGGGAGCTGTTTTTT
. TRBJ2-2 TRBV6-1 . CASSFQGNTGELFF TGTGCCAGCAGCTTCCAGGGGAACACCGGGGAGCTGTTTTTT
. TRBJ1-2 TRBV7-8 . CASSLEGTFYGYTF TGTGCCAGCAGCTTAGAGGGGACATTCTATGGCTACACCTTC
few TRBJ1-6 TRBV10-3 . CAISDPNNSPLHF TGTGCCATCAGTGACCCGAATAATTCACCCCTCCACTTT
. TRBJ1-5 TRBV7-2 . CASSLVGAGGQPQHF TGTGCCAGCAGCTTAGTCGGGGCCGGCGGGCAGCCCCAGCATTTT